Listed below are T cell receptor beta chains from one sample, sequenced in a study of IL-32 and malignant T cell survival in cutaneous lymphoma. TCRdb's table, derived via immunoSEQ multiplex PCR, lists solely in-frame clones and lacks some. Found here are around 2,200 clones, more than 75% of them singletons; the top ten hold approximately 50%. Sequenced here: blood, sampled on day 0. The receptor set was obtained from a human donor with cutaneous T cell lymphoma. Each CDR3 is given with its conserved first and last residue. The order of the fields is J gene, CDR3 length, clone size, V gene, D gene, CDR3 protein, CDR3 DNA. The D gene is left open where the match is weak. Clone size is shown for a subset of rows, as once, few, many or a class of expanded clone.

>TRBJ1-2|16|NA|TRBV4-3|TRBD1
CASSHGRGELNYGYTF
TGCGCCAGCAGCCACGGCAGGGGGGAGTTAAACTATGGCTACACCTTC
>TRBJ2-3|16|few|TRBV10-3|TRBD2
CAISESAGGPADTQYF
TGTGCCATCAGTGAGTCCGCGGGAGGGCCGGCAGATACGCAGTATTTT
>TRBJ2-3|11|NA|TRBV7-2|TRBD1
CASSGQGARYF
TGTGCCAGCAGCGGACAGGGGGCGCGGTATTTT
>TRBJ1-5|17|few|TRBV5-5|NA
CASSLTDSINSNQPQHF
TGTGCCAGCAGCTTGACAGACAGTATCAATAGCAATCAGCCCCAGCATTTT
>TRBJ2-7|15|NA|TRBV28|NA
CASNPGTPAEYEQYF
TGTGCCAGCAACCCCGGGACGCCTGCTGAATACGAGCAGTACTTC
>TRBJ2-1|16|NA|TRBV5-4|NA
CASSLGGGVRNNEQFF
TGTGCCAGCAGCTTGGGTGGTGGTGTGAGGAATAATGAGCAGTTCTTC
>TRBJ2-1|15|NA|TRBV15|TRBD2
CATSRLAASYNEQFF
TGTGCCACCAGCAGACTAGCGGCCTCCTACAATGAGCAGTTCTTC
>TRBJ2-7|15|few|TRBV19|NA
CASSIQHLSSYEQYF
TGTGCCAGTAGTATCCAACACTTGAGCTCCTACGAGCAGTACTTC
>TRBJ2-7|11|NA|TRBV5-4|NA
CASTPTYEQYF
TGTGCCAGCACCCCAACCTACGAGCAGTACTTC
>TRBJ1-2|13|NA|TRBV6-1|NA
CASSGVGYYGYTF
TGTGCCAGCAGTGGGGTGGGGTACTATGGCTACACCTTC
>TRBJ1-1|14|NA|TRBV6-6|NA
CASSYSGGGTEAFF
TGTGCCAGCAGTTACTCGGGGGGCGGAACTGAAGCTTTCTTT
>TRBJ2-3|14|once|TRBV21-1|NA
CARPSGPSTDTQYF
TGTGCCAGACCAAGCGGCCCTAGCACAGATACGCAGTATTTT
>TRBJ1-1|15|once|TRBV2|TRBD1
CASSRDRAKNTEAFF
TGTGCCAGCAGCCGGGACAGGGCTAAGAACACTGAAGCTTTCTTT
>TRBJ2-2|14|NA|TRBV29-1|TRBD1
CSVEATGNTGELFF
TGCAGCGTTGAAGCGACAGGGAACACCGGGGAGCTCTTTTTT
>TRBJ2-1|15|NA|TRBV5-1|TRBD1
CASSWRQGAHNEQFF
TGCGCCAGCAGCTGGAGACAGGGGGCTCATAATGAGCAGTTCTTC
>TRBJ2-1|18|NA|TRBV15|TRBD2
CATSSTLSGGASYNEQFF
TGTGCCACCAGCAGCACCCTTAGCGGGGGGGCTTCCTACAATGAGCAGTTCTTC